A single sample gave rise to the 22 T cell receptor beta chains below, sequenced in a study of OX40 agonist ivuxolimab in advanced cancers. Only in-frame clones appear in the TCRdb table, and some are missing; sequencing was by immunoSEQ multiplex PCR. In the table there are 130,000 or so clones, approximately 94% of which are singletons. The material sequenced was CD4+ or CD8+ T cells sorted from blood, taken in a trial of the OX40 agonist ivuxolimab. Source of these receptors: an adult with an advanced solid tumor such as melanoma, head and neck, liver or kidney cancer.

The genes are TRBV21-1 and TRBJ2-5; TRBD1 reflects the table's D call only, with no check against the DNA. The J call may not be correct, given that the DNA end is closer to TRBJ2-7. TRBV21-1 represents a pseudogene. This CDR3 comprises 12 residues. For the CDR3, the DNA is TGTGCCAGCCAGGGAAGCTCCTACGAGCAGTACTTC. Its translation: CASQGSSYEQYF.

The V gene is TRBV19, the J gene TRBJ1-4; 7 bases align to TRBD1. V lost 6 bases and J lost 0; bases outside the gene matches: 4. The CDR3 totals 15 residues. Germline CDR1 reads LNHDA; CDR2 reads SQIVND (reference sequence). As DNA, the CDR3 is TGTGCCAGTAGCCGACAGGGCGCAACTAATGAAAAACTGTTTTTT. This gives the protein CASSRQGATNEKLFF.

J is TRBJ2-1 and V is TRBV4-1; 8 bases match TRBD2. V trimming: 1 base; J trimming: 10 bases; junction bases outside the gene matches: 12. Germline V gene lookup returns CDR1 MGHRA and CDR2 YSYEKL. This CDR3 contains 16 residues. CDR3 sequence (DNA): TGCGCCAGCAGCCAAGTGGGGCGGGGGGATATATCCGAGCAGTTCTTC. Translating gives CASSQVGRGDISEQFF.

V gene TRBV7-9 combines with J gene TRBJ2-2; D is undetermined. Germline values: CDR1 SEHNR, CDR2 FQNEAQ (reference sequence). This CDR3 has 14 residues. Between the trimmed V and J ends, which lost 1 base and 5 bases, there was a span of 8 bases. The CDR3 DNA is TGTGCCAGCAGCTTAGACAGTGTGACCGGGGAGCTGTTTTTT. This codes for CASSLDSVTGELFF.

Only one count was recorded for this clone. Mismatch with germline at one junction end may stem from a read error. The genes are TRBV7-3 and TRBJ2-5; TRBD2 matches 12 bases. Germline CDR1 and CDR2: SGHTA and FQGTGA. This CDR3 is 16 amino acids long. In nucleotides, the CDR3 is TGTGCCTGCAGCGCGACTAGCGGGAGCGGCGCGGAGACCCAGTACTTC. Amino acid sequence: CACSATSGSGAETQYF. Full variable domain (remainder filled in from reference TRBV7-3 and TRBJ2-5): GAGVSQTPSNKVTEKGKYVELRCDPISGHTALYWYRQSLGQGPEFLIYFQGTGAADDSGLPNDRFFAVRPEGSVSTLKIQRTERGDSAVYLCACSATSGSGAETQYFGPGTRLLVL.

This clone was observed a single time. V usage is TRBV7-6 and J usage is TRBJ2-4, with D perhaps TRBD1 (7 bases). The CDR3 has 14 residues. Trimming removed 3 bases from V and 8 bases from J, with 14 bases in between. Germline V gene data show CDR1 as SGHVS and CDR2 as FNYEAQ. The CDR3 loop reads CASSLAFRGDIQYF. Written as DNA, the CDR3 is TGTGCCAGCAGCTTGGCCTTCAGGGGGGACATTCAGTACTTC.

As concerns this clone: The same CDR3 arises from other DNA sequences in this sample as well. CDR3 bases: TGCGCCAGCAGTCCCCGTTGGGTAGCGGGGGGGCTGAATGAGCAGTTCTTC. It specifies CASSPRWVAGGLNEQFF. This rearrangement joins TRBV4-3 to TRBJ2-1; 11 nucleotides align to TRBD2. The CDR3 covers 17 residues. The V and J ends lost 6 bases and 7 bases, in that order; junction bases with no gene match: 14. CDR1 is LGHNA, CDR2 YSLEER, per germline.

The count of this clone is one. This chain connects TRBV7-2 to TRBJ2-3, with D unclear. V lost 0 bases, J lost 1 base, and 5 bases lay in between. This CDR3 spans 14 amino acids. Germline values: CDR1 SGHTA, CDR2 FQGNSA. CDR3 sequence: CASSLAVGTDTQYF. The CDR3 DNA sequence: TGTGCCAGCAGCTTAGCCGTTGGCACAGATACGCAGTATTTT.

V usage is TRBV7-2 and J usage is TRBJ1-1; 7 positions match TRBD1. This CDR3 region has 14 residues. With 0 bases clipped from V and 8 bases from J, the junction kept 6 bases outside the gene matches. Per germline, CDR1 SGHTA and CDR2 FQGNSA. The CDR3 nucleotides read TGTGCCAGCAGCTTAGCGAGGGACAGACCAGAAGCTTTCTTT. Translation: CASSLARDRPEAFF.

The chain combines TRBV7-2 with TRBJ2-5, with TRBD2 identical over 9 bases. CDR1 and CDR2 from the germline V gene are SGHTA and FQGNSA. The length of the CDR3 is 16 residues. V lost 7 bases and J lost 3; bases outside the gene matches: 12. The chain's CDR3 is CASTFSIAGEEETQYF. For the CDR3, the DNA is TGTGCCAGCACCTTCTCAATAGCGGGGGAAGAAGAGACCCAGTACTTC.

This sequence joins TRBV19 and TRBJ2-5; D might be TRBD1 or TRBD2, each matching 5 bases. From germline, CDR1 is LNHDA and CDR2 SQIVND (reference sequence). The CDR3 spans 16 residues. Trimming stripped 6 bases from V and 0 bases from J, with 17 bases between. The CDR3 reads CASSLSGTPYQETQYF. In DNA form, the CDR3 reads TGTGCCAGTAGCCTTTCAGGGACGCCTTACCAAGAGACCCAGTACTTC.

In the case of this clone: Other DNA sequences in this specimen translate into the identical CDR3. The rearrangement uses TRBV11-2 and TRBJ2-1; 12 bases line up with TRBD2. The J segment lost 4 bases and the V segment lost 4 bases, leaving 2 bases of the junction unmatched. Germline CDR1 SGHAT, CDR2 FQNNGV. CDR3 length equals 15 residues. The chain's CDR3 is CASSSLAGGYNEQFF. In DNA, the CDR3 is TGTGCCAGCAGCTCACTAGCGGGGGGTTACAATGAGCAGTTCTTC.

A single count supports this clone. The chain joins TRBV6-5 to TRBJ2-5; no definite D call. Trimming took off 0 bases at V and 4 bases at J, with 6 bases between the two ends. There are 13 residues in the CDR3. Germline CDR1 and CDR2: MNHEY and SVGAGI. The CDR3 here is CASSYSPGETQYF. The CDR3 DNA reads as TGTGCCAGCAGTTACTCGCCGGGAGAGACCCAGTACTTC.

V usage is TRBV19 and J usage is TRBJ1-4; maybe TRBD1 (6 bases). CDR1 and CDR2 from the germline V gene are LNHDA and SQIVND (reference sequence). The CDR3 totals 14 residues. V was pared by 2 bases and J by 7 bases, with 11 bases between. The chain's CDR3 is CASSITGYGEKLFF. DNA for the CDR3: TGTGCCAGTAGTATAACAGGGTACGGTGAAAAACTGTTTTTT.

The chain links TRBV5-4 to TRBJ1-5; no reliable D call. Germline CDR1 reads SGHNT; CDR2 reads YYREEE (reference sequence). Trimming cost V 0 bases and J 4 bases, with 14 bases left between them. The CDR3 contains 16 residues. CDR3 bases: TGTGCCAGCAGCTTGGGGGCGCCGGATATTAATCAGCCCCAGCATTTT. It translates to CASSLGAPDINQPQHF. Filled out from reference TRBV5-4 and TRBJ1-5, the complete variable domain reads ETGVTQSPTHLIKTRGQQVTLRCSSQSGHNTVSWYQQALGQGPQFIFQYYREEENGRGNFPPRFSGLQFPNYSSELNVNALELDDSALYLCASSLGAPDINQPQHFGDGTRLSIL.

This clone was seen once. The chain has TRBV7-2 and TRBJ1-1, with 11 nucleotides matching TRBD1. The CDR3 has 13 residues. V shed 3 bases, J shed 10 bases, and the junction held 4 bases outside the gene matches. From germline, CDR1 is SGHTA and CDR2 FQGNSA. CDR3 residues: CASSFGQGAGAFF. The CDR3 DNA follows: TGTGCCAGCAGCTTCGGACAGGGGGCGGGAGCTTTCTTT.

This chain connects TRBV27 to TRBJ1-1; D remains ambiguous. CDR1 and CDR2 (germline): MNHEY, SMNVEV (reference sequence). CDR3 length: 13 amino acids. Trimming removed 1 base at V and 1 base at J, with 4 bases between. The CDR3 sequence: CASSLYRNTEAFF. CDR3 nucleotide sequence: TGTGCCAGCAGTTTATACAGGAACACTGAAGCTTTCTTT.

Here the CDR3 DNA reads TGTGCCAGCAGCTTGGTTCCCTCAGGGAAAAGCTCCTATAATTCACCCCTCCACTTT. Translating it yields CASSLVPSGKSSYNSPLHF. J is TRBJ1-6 and V is TRBV5-5; D is perhaps TRBD1 (5 bases). Trimming pared 0 bases from V and 0 bases from J, leaving 16 bases between. CDR1 and CDR2 from the germline V gene are SGHKS and YYEKEE (reference sequence). CDR3 length equals 19 residues.

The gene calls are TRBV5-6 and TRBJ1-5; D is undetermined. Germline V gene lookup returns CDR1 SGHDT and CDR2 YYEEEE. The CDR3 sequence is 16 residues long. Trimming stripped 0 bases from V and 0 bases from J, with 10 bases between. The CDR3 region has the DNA TGTGCCAGCAGCTTGGGGGCGGTTTATAGCAATCAGCCCCAGCATTTT. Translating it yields CASSLGAVYSNQPQHF. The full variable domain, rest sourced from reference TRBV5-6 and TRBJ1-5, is DAGVTQSPTHLIKTRGQQVTLRCSPKSGHDTVSWYQQALGQGPQFIFQYYEEEERQRGNFPDRFSGHQFPNYSSELNVNALLLGDSALYLCASSLGAVYSNQPQHFGDGTRLSIL.

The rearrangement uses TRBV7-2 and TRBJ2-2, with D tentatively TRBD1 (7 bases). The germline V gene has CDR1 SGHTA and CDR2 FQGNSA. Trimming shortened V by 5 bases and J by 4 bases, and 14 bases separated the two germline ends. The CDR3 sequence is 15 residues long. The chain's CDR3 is CASSPRQGGTGELFF. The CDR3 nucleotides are TGTGCCAGCAGCCCTCGACAGGGAGGCACCGGGGAGCTGTTTTTT.

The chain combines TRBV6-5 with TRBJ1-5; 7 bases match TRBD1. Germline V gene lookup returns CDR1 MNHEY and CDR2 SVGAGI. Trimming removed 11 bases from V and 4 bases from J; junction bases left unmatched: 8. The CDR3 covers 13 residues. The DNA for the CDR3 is TGTGCCCCCCAGGGGGTGAGGAATCAGCCCCAGCATTTT. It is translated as CAPQGVRNQPQHF.

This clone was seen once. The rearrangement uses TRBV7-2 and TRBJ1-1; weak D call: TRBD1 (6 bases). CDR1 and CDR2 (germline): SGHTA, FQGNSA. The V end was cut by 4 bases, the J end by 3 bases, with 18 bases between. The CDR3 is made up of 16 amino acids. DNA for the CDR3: TGTGCCAGCAGCTCAGGAGCAGGGGTGGAATACACTGAAGCTTTCTTT. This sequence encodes CASSSGAGVEYTEAFF.